The rows below give T cell receptor beta chains drawn from one sample of a study of T-cell reconstitution after alpha-beta-depleted transplantation in children. A single record per CDR3 protein comes from TCRdb applying MiXCR to the PCR reads. The repertoire has around 440,000 distinct CDR3 sequences, under 12% of them found once; the top ten carry around 2%. The source was PBMCs, collected before TCRalphabeta/CD19-depleted stem cell transplant. The receptors stem from a child between 2 and 9 years old with inherited bone marrow failure, due to receive a stem cell transplant. Each CDR3 is given with its conserved first and last residue.

V | length | CDR3
TRBV5-1 | 18 | CASSLGIADYSGANVLTF
TRBV9 | 15 | CASSVVGGLQETQYF
TRBV5-4 | 17 | CASSLGAGAGGRNEQFF
TRBV10-3 | 14 | CAINSRDYTDTQYF
TRBV4-2 | 15 | CASSQDLDGSYVQYF
TRBV27 | 15 | CSTSGRAGGTDTQYF
TRBV19 | 13 | CASSIVPESEQYF
TRBV7-6 | 13 | CASSSVTSGHVVW
TRBV19 | 15 | CASSSRVWGLQPQHF
TRBV12-3/TRBV12-4 | 11 | CASSLTTEQFF
TRBV4-1 | 16 | CASSQESVWGGGEQYF
TRBV4-3 | 15 | CASSQDLDYSYEQYF
TRBV6-6 | 12 | CATGQGFNEQYF
TRBV18 | 17 | CASSPAAAGQVTGELFF
TRBV5-1 | 14 | CASSLSDSWDEQFF
TRBV20-1 | 17 | CSARSPLGVAGGNEQFF
TRBV6-5 | 15 | CASSYLGTGSEKLFF
TRBV7-9 | 12 | CASRRIHDTQYF
TRBV7-9 | 15 | CASSLWSGAGEKLFF
TRBV12-3/TRBV12-4 | 16 | CASSPHGGGRPDTQYF
TRBV6-2/TRBV6-3 | 15 | CASSKRSSLTGELFF
TRBV29-1 | 16 | CSVEDRAGRITDTQYF
TRBV29-1 | 15 | CSVRPELTRSDTQYF
TRBV29-1 | 14 | CSVEAGIRGNEQFF
TRBV6-2/TRBV6-3 | 15 | CASSYSRANTGELFF
TRBV29-1 | 15 | CSVVLAGVISYEQYF